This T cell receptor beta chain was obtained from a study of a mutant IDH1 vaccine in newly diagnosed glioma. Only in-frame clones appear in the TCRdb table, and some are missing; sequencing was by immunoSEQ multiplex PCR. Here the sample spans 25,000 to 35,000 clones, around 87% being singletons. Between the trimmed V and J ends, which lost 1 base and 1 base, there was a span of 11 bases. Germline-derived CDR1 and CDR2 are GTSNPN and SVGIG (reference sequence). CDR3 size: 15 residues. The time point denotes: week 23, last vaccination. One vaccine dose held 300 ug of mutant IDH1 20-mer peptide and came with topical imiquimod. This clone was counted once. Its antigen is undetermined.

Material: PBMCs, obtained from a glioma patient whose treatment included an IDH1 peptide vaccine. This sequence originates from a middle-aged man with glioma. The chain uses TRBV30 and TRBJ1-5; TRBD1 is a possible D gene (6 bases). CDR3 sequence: CAWSGTTGSNQPQHF. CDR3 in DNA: TGTGCCTGGAGTGGAACGACAGGAAGCAATCAGCCCCAGCATTTT.